The clone carrying this TCR beta chain was picked up a small number of times. Clones were read by immunoSEQ multiplex PCR, and TCRdb kept only the in-frame ones, dropping some. The table shows 95,000 to 150,000 clones, with around 90% occurring only once. This CDR3 comprises 14 residues. Per germline, CDR1 SEHNR and CDR2 FQNEAQ (reference sequence). V lost 5 bases and J 0 bases, leaving 7 bases between the germline ends. This sample was included in a study of blood T cell repertoires in COVID-19. V and J are TRBV7-9 and TRBJ1-4; D remains unclear. The origin of this receptor is a woman in her sixties with COVID-19, enrolled during active disease. The sequencing sample was made of peripheral blood. CDR3 DNA sequence: TGTGCCAGCAGCGCCAGTGCAACTAATGAAAAACTGTTTTTT. Translating it yields CASSASATNEKLFF.